This entry concerns a single TCR beta chain. As yet, its antigen is unknown. TCRdb fed the 5' RACE reads into MiXCR, producing one record per CDR3 protein. Of 110,000 or so distinct CDR3 sequences listed, roughly 20% are singletons. These data belong to a study of T-cell memory formation after mild COVID-19. Study background: Most TCR clusters belonged to a single donor.

This CDR3 contains 16 residues. Losses at the gene ends were 6 bases for V and 6 bases for J; bases not matched to a gene: 17. The germline gives CDR1 SQVTM, CDR2 ANQGSEA. Study-level points and caveats: CD4+ contracting clones lay mainly in CM and EM, CD8+ ones in EMRA. Clones contracting over day 15 to 85 were CD4/CD8 balanced, with later expanders leaning CD4+. Confirmation of SARS-CoV-2 specificity was lacking for second-wave clones peaking day 37.

V gene TRBV29-1 combines with J gene TRBJ2-1; the match to TRBD2 covers 7 bases. The source is a young man who had mild COVID-19 (a few samples of this study predate the infection). Cell type and time point are not known. Sequencing was performed on PBMCs or a T cell subset sorted from them (not recorded which). CDR3 protein: CSVVEGWGLPSNEQFF. As DNA, the CDR3 is TGCAGCGTGGTAGAGGGGTGGGGACTACCCTCCAATGAGCAGTTCTTC.